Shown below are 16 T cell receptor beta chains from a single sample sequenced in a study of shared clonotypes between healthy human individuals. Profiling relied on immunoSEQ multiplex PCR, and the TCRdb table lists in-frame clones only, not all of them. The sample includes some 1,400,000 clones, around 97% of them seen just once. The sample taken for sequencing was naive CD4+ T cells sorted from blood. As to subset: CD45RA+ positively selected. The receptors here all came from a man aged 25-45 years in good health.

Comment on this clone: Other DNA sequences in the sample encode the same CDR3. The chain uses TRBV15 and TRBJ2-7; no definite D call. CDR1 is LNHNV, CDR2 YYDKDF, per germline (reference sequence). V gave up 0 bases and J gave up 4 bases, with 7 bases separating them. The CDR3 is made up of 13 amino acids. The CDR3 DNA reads TGTGCCACCAGCAGAGACCACGGATACGAGCAGTACTTC. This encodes CATSRDHGYEQYF.

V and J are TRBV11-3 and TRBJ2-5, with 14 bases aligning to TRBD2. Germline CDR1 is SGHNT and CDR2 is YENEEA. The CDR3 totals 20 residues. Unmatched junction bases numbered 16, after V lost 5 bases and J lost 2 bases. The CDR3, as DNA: TGTGCCAGCAGCGGTCACGCGGTGGGACTAGCGGGAGAGAGGCAAGAGACCCAGTACTTC. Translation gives CASSGHAVGLAGERQETQYF.

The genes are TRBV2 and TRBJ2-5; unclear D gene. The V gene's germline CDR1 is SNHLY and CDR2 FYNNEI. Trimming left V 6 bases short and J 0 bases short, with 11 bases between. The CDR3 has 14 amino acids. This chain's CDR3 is CASRDGEYQETQYF. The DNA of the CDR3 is TGTGCCAGCAGGGACGGAGAATACCAAGAGACCCAGTACTTC.

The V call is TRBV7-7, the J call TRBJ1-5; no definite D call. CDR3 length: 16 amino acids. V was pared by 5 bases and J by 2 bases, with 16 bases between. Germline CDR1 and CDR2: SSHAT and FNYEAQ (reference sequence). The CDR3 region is CASSREYSQCNQPQHF. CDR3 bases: TGTGCCAGCAGCCGAGAATACTCGCAGTGCAATCAGCCCCAGCATTTT.

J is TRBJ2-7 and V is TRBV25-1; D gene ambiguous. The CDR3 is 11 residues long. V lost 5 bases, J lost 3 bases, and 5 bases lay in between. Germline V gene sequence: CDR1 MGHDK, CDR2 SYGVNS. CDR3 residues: CASSLNYEQYF. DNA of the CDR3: TGTGCCAGCAGTCTCAACTACGAGCAGTACTTC.

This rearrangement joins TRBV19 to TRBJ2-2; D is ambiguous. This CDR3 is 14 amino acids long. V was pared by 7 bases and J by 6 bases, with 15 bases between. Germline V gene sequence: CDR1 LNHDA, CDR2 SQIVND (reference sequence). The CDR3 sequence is CASMAGVLAGELFF. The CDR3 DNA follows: TGTGCCAGTATGGCAGGCGTCTTGGCCGGGGAGCTGTTTTTT.

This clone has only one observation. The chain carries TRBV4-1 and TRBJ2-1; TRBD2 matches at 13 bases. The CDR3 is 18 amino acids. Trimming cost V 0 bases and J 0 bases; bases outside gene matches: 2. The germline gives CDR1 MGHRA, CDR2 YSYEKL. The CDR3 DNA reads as TGCGCCAGCAGCCAAGATCGGACTAGCGGGAGCTCCTACAATGAGCAGTTCTTC. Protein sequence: CASSQDRTSGSSYNEQFF.

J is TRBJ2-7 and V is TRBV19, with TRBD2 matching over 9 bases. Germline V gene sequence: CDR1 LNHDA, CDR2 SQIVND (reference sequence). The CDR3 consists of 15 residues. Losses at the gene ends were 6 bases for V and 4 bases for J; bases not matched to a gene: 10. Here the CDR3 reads CASSPVGLAGYEQYF. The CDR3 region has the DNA TGTGCCAGTAGCCCCGTGGGGCTAGCGGGATACGAGCAGTACTTC.

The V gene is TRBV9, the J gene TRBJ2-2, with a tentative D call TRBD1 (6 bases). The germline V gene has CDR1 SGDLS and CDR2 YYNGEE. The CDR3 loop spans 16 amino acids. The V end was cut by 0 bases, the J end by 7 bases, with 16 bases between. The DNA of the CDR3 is TGTGCCAGCAGCGTAGGCAGGGCCGGGGACATCGGGGAGCTGTTTTTT. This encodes CASSVGRAGDIGELFF.

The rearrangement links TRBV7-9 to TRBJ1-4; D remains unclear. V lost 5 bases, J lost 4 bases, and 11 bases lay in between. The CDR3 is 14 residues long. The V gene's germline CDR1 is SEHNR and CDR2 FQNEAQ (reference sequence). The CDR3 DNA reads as TGTGCCAGCAGCCTACGGAACTATAATGAAAAACTGTTTTTT. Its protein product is CASSLRNYNEKLFF. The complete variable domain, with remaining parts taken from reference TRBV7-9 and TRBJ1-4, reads DTGVSQNPRHKITKRGQNVTFRCDPISEHNRLYWYRQTLGQGPEFLTYFQNEAQLEKSRLLSDRFSAERPKGSFSTLEIQRTEQGDSAMYLCASSLRNYNEKLFFGSGTQLSVL.

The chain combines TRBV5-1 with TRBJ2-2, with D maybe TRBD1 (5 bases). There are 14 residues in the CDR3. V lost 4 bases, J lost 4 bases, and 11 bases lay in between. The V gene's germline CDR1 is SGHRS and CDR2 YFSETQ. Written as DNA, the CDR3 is TGCGCCAGCAGCCCCCCAGGGCGCACCGGGGAGCTGTTTTTT. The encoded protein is CASSPPGRTGELFF.

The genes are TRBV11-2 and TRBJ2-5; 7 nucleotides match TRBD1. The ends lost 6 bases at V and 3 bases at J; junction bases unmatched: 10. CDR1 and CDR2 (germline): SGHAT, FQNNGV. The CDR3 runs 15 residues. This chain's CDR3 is CASRSPGQRKETQYF. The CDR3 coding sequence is TGTGCCAGCAGGAGCCCGGGACAGCGAAAAGAGACCCAGTACTTC.

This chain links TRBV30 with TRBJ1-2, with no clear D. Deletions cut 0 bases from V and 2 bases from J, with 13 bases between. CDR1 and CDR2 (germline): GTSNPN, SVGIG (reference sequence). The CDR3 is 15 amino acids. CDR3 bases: TGTGCCTGGAGTGTACCTTGGACGGGAAACTATGGCTACACCTTC. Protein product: CAWSVPWTGNYGYTF.

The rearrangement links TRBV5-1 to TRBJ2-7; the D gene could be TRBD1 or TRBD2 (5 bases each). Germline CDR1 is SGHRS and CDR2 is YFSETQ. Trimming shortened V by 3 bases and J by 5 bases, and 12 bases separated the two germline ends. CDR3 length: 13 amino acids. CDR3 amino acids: CASSWGPTNEQYF. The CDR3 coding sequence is TGCGCCAGCAGCTGGGGACCTACTAACGAGCAGTACTTC.

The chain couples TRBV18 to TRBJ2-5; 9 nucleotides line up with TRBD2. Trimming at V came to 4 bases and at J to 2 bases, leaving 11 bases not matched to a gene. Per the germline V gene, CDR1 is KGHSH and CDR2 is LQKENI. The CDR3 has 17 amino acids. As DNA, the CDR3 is TGTGCCAGCTCACATCGTCTGGCTAGCGGGAAGCAAGAGACCCAGTACTTC. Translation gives CASSHRLASGKQETQYF.

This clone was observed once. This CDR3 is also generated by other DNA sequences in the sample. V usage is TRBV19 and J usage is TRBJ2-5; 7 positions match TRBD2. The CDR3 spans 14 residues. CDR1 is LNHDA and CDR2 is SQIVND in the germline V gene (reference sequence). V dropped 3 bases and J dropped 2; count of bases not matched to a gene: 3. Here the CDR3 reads CASSITGGQETQYF. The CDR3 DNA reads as TGTGCCAGTAGTATTACGGGGGGACAAGAGACCCAGTACTTC.